These 4 T cell receptor beta chains were sequenced from one sample in a study of tumor-infiltrating lymphocytes in oesophageal squamous cell carcinoma. Each CDR3 protein is one row after TCRdb ran MiXCR on the PCR reads. The sample has about 22,000 distinct CDR3 sequences, under 35% seen once. Sequenced sample: esophageal tumor tissue. The receptors come from a female donor with esophageal squamous cell carcinoma.

The genes are TRBV6-2 or TRBV6-3 and TRBJ1-1; 10 positions agree with TRBD1. The CDR3 is 14 residues long. Unmatched junction bases numbered 5, after V lost 5 bases and J lost 5 bases. Per germline, CDR1 MNHEY and CDR2 SVGEGT. Here the CDR3 DNA reads TGTGCCAGCAGTACGGACAGGGGGAGGACTGAAGCTTTCTTT. Amino acids: CASSTDRGRTEAFF.

This clonotype was counted ten times or more. V usage is TRBV6-2 or TRBV6-3 and J usage is TRBJ1-1, with unresolved D. The V gene's germline CDR1 is MNHEY and CDR2 SVGEGT. V dropped 5 bases and J dropped 1 base, with 17 bases sitting between them. The CDR3 spans 16 residues. The CDR3 region is CASSNREAAPNTEAFF. The CDR3 coding sequence is TGTGCCAGCAGTAACCGAGAGGCAGCCCCGAACACTGAAGCTTTCTTT.

On this clonotype itself: One base away lies a much larger clone, so this may be a sequencing read error. V and J are TRBV6-6 and TRBJ2-7; 11 bases agree with TRBD2. CDR1 is MNHNY, CDR2 SVGAGI, per germline (reference sequence). The CDR3 has 17 residues. The CDR3 is CTSSLRAPFLAGGEQYF. CDR3 bases: TGTACCAGCAGTCTCCGCGCCCCTTTTCTAGCGGGAGGCGAGCAGTACTTC.

The chain carries TRBV7-2 and TRBJ2-1; the match to TRBD2 covers 11 bases. Germline V gene sequence: CDR1 SGHTA, CDR2 FQGNSA. The trim removed 4 bases at V and 3 bases at J, leaving 8 bases unmatched. The CDR3 has 17 residues. The CDR3, as DNA: TGTGCCAGCAGCTCCTTGGAGGGACTAGCGGTCTACAATGAGCAGTTCTTC. Translation gives CASSSLEGLAVYNEQFF.